Presented here are 9 T cell receptor beta chains from one specimen sequenced in a study of cytomegalovirus exposure and HLA in healthy donors (dated by TCRdb to 2017 to 2019). Library preparation was by the immunoSEQ multiplex PCR assay. For the multiplex PCR, a mixture combining 60 forward primers for TCR Vbeta segments and 13 reverse primers for TCR Jbeta segments was used. This immuneACCESS table, as held by TCRdb, lists in-frame sequences with V and J called but not all clones. Of the missing ones, under half trace to an unresolved V gene in checked studies; the others have no known cause. The sample records under 150,000 clones, 79% of which are singletons. The ten largest clonotypes hold 1.5% to 2.5% of the sample. Sequences were obtained from PBMCs. The receptors derive from a man younger than 35 in good health and CMV-seronegative.

This clone was counted a few times. The J gene is TRBJ2-3, the V gene TRBV4-2, with 8 nucleotides matching TRBD2. V was clipped by 6 bases and J by 2 bases; unmatched bases: 4. Germline CDR1 LGHNA, CDR2 YNFKEQ. The CDR3 spans 14 residues. CDR3 residues: CASRGLVHTDTQYF. The CDR3 nucleotides are TGTGCCAGCAGGGGACTAGTGCACACAGATACGCAGTATTTT.

This chain joins TRBV7-3 and TRBJ2-1; the D gene is possibly TRBD1 (5 bases). From germline, CDR1 is SGHTA and CDR2 FQGTGA. This CDR3 has 14 amino acids. Trimming stripped 4 bases from V and 6 bases from J, with 13 bases between. The chain's CDR3 is CASSSGYRSNEQFF. Here the CDR3 DNA reads TGTGCCAGCAGCTCAGGGTACCGCTCCAATGAGCAGTTCTTC.

This sequence joins TRBV7-8 and TRBJ2-5; a possible D gene is TRBD1 (7 bases). The CDR3 covers 16 residues. Trimming took off 5 bases at V and 3 bases at J, with 19 bases between the two ends. Germline V gives CDR1 SGHVS, CDR2 FQNEAQ. In DNA form, the CDR3 reads TGTGCCAGCAGCCGCCGGACAGGAAGGGGGGAAGAGACCCAGTACTTC. It codes for CASSRRTGRGEETQYF. Variable domain in full (rest from reference TRBV7-8 and TRBJ2-5): GAGVSQSPRYKVAKRGQDVALRCDPISGHVSLFWYQQALGQGPEFLTYFQNEAQLDKSGLPSDRFFAERPEGSVSTLKIQRTQQEDSAVYLCASSRRTGRGEETQYFGPGTRLLVL.

The chain recombines TRBV7-6 with TRBJ1-6; D is unclear. V was pared by 3 bases and J by 2 bases, with 14 bases between. The CDR3 is 17 residues long. In germline, CDR1 is SGHVS, CDR2 FNYEAQ. CDR3 DNA sequence: TGTGCCAGCAGCTTGGCGGGCAGATTGCCCTATAATTCACCCCTCCACTTT. Translating it yields CASSLAGRLPYNSPLHF.

The rearrangement joins TRBV9 to TRBJ2-1; TRBD2 agrees at 7 bases. In germline, CDR1 is SGDLS, CDR2 YYNGEE. CDR3 length equals 15 residues. V trimming: 4 bases; J trimming: 2 bases; junction bases outside the gene matches: 6. For the CDR3, the DNA is TGTGCCAGCAGCCGGACTAGGGTTACCTACAATGAGCAGTTCTTC. This codes for CASSRTRVTYNEQFF.

The chain carries TRBV2 and TRBJ2-7, with 10 bases identical to TRBD1. V was pared by 7 bases and J by 6 bases, with 15 bases of the junction left unmatched. Germline V gene sequence: CDR1 SNHLY, CDR2 FYNNEI. The CDR3 consists of 16 residues. The CDR3 protein is CASIPQRGQGLIEQYF. The DNA for the CDR3 is TGTGCCAGCATCCCCCAAAGGGGACAGGGGCTCATCGAGCAGTACTTC.

The V and J genes are TRBV18 and TRBJ2-5, with D tentatively TRBD2 (6 bases). The CDR3 length is 15 residues. Trimming took 2 bases from V and 5 from J, leaving 15 bases between them. Germline V gene lookup returns CDR1 KGHSH and CDR2 LQKENI. The CDR3 DNA follows: TGTGCCAGCTCACCAGACTCCGGGGGTGGGGAGACCCAGTACTTC. Residues: CASSPDSGGGETQYF.

This chain joins TRBV5-1 and TRBJ1-5; a weak D match, TRBD1 (6 bases). With 2 bases removed from V and 4 bases from J, the gap between germline ends came to 13 bases. Germline CDR1 reads SGHRS; CDR2 reads YFSETQ. The CDR3 is 15 residues long. Here the CDR3 reads CASSLRQGPNQPQHF. CDR3 DNA: TGCGCCAGCAGCTTAAGGCAGGGGCCTAATCAGCCCCAGCATTTT.

The chain employs TRBV5-1 and TRBJ2-1; 8 nucleotides agree with TRBD2. Germline-derived CDR1 and CDR2 are SGHRS and YFSETQ. This CDR3 is 14 amino acids long. J gave up 8 bases and V 1 base, and 5 bases lay outside the gene matches. The CDR3 bases are TGCGCCAGCAGCTTGAGCGGGAGTGTCGATGAGCAGTTCTTC. Residues: CASSLSGSVDEQFF.